The next 10 T cell receptor beta chains were all read from a single sample in a study of a mutant IDH1 vaccine in newly diagnosed glioma. TCRdb's copy holds only in-frame clones and misses some; the assay was immunoSEQ multiplex PCR. The sample carries about 70,000 clones, about 83% recorded once. Time point: baseline, week 1 (first vaccination visit). As for treatment: pre-vaccination baseline after standard-of-care therapy. This material consisted of peripheral blood mononuclear cells (PBMCs), taken from a glioma patient treated with radiotherapy, temozolomide or both. The source is a woman aged 18-29 years with glioma. Some clones in this sample may be carry-over from other donors' samples.

This chain joins TRBV19 and TRBJ1-1; 8 bases match TRBD1. The length of the CDR3 is 14 residues. J gave up 1 base and V 3 bases, and 1 base lay outside the gene matches. The germline V gene has CDR1 LNHDA and CDR2 SQIVND (reference sequence). CDR3 protein: CASSIGTGNTEAFF. The CDR3 DNA reads as TGTGCCAGTAGTATTGGGACAGGGAACACTGAAGCTTTCTTT.

The rearrangement links TRBV30 to TRBJ2-2; 8 positions agree with TRBD2. This CDR3 is 15 amino acids long. J lost 4 bases, V lost 3 bases, and 7 bases had no gene match. CDR1 GTSNPN and CDR2 SVGIG come from the germline V gene (reference sequence). This CDR3 is CAWRSSGAGTGELFF. The CDR3 DNA reads TGTGCCTGGAGAAGTAGCGGGGCGGGCACCGGGGAGCTGTTTTTT.

The V gene is TRBV6-6, the J gene TRBJ1-4; D is undetermined. CDR3 length equals 16 residues. CDR1 is MNHNY and CDR2 is SVGAGI in the germline V gene (reference sequence). The ends were cut back, 4 bases at V and 4 bases at J, with 16 bases in the middle. The CDR3 bases are TGTGCCAGCAGTTCCCTATTGTCACGGCTTAATGAAAAACTGTTTTTT. It is translated as CASSSLLSRLNEKLFF.

The V call is TRBV5-1, the J call TRBJ2-4; D perhaps matches TRBD2 (6 bases). V lost 1 base and J lost 5, with 13 bases in between. Germline assignment: CDR1 SGHRS and CDR2 YFSETQ. The CDR3 loop spans 15 amino acids. The CDR3 DNA sequence: TGCGCCAGCAGCTTGTCCGGGACTCCCGAAAACATTCAGTACTTC. Translating gives CASSLSGTPENIQYF.

The V gene is TRBV5-1, the J gene TRBJ1-1; tentative D call: TRBD1 (5 bases). The V gene's germline CDR1 is SGHRS and CDR2 YFSETQ. V gave up 4 bases and J gave up 2 bases, with 6 bases separating them. The CDR3 extends over 12 amino acids. CDR3 region: CASSTGNTEAFF. The CDR3 DNA sequence: TGCGCCAGCAGCACAGGAAACACTGAAGCTTTCTTT. The whole variable domain, remainder taken from reference TRBV5-1 and TRBJ1-1, is KAGVTQTPRYLIKTRGQQVTLSCSPISGHRSVSWYQQTPGQGLQFLFEYFSETQRNKGNFPGRFSGRQFSNSRSEMNVSTLELGDSALYLCASSTGNTEAFFGQGTRLTVV.

The V gene is TRBV7-3, the J gene TRBJ2-3; D possibly uses TRBD1 or TRBD2 (6 bases each). The CDR3 extends over 15 amino acids. The germline CDR1 and CDR2 sequences are SGHTA and FQGTGA. Deletions cut 5 bases from V and 4 bases from J, with 16 bases between. The DNA for the CDR3 is TGTGCCAGCAGCCCCGCCGGGGGCAGCGCAGATACGCAGTATTTT. Its protein is CASSPAGGSADTQYF.

The rearrangement joins TRBV5-1 to TRBJ2-2; 9 bases agree with TRBD1. Trimming at V came to 1 base and at J to 5 bases, leaving 6 bases not matched to a gene. The germline V gene has CDR1 SGHRS and CDR2 YFSETQ. This CDR3 contains 16 residues. CDR3 in DNA: TGCGCCAGCAGCTTGTACAGGGGGCAGAGAACCGGGGAGCTGTTTTTT. It is translated as CASSLYRGQRTGELFF. Combining the CDR3 with reference TRBV5-1 and TRBJ2-2 gives the whole variable domain KAGVTQTPRYLIKTRGQQVTLSCSPISGHRSVSWYQQTPGQGLQFLFEYFSETQRNKGNFPGRFSGRQFSNSRSEMNVSTLELGDSALYLCASSLYRGQRTGELFFGEGSRLTVL.

The V gene is TRBV13, the J gene TRBJ1-4, with 10 bases matching TRBD1. Germline CDR1 and CDR2: PRHDT and FYEKMQ (reference sequence). The V and J ends lost 5 bases and 5 bases, in that order; junction bases with no gene match: 5. This CDR3 contains 15 residues. This CDR3 reads CASSLGQGWNEKLFF. The CDR3 DNA reads as TGTGCCAGCAGCCTGGGACAGGGGTGGAATGAAAAACTGTTTTTT.

V gene TRBV5-6 combines with J gene TRBJ2-6; D uncertain. The germline gives CDR1 SGHDT, CDR2 YYEEEE. The CDR3 spans 18 residues. The ends were cut back, 4 bases at V and 7 bases at J, with 24 bases in the middle. The CDR3 spells CASSSLHKPPSAANVLTF. In nucleotides, the CDR3 is TGTGCCAGCAGCAGTCTTCACAAGCCCCCATCTGCAGCCAACGTCCTGACTTTC.

This clone was counted only a few times. This sequence joins TRBV4-2 and TRBJ1-1; D perhaps matches TRBD1 (5 bases). The germline V gene encodes CDR1 LGHNA and CDR2 YNFKEQ. This CDR3 has 12 residues. Between the trimmed V and J ends, which lost 4 bases and 7 bases, there was a span of 10 bases. The CDR3: CASSLGGGEAFF. Here the CDR3 DNA reads TGTGCCAGCAGCCTCGGGGGGGGTGAAGCTTTCTTT.